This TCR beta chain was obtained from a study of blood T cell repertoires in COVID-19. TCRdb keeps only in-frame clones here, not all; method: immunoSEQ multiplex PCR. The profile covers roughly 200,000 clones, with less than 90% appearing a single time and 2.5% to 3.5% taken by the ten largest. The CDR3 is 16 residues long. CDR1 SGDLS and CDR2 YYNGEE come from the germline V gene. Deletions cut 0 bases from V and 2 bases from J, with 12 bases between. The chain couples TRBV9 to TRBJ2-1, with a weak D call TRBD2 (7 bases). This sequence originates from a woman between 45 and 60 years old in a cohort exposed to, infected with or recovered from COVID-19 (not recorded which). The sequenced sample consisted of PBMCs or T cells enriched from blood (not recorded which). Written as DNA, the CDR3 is TGTGCCAGCAGCGTAGGAGGCGGGGGCACCTACAATGAGCAGTTCTTC. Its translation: CASSVGGGGTYNEQFF.